Sequencing of this T cell receptor beta chain was carried out in a study of blood T cells in healthy people across ages. Total RNA, at least 6 micrograms per sample, was extracted from PBMCs. Sample-barcoded 5' priming and a J-beta primer mix drove a second PCR of roughly 6 to 12 cycles. TCRdb reanalysed the 5' RACE reads using MiXCR and keeps one entry per CDR3 protein. The data hold 730,000 or so distinct CDR3 sequences, with roughly 41% observed a single time. Trimming shortened V by 0 bases and J by 6 bases, and 6 bases separated the two germline ends. The CDR3 spans 13 residues. Germline V lookup: CDR1 ENHRY, CDR2 SYGVKD.

The clonotype originates from a woman in her sixties in good health. The chain couples TRBV10-3 to TRBJ1-5, with unresolved D. The material sequenced was blood. The CDR3 protein is CAISESLGQPQHF. The DNA for the CDR3 is TGTGCCATCAGTGAGTCCTTGGGTCAGCCCCAGCATTTT.